This TCR beta chain is drawn from a study of blood T cell repertoires in COVID-19. The wider study: COVID-19 samples collected from the United States, Italy and Spain covered acute and convalescent phases. PBMCs, B-cell-depleted T cells, or T cells were the source of the cDNA or gDNA that made up the material.

The data were produced by immunoSEQ multiplex PCR, yet TCRdb's version contains in-frame clones alone and is incomplete. The sample includes about 350,000 clones, around 87% of them seen just once. Patients in Seattle were enrolled during active infection, then followed longitudinally. The germline V gene encodes CDR1 SQVTM and CDR2 ANQGSEA. This CDR3 contains 13 residues. With V trimmed by 4 bases and J by 3 bases, 3 bases remained unmatched. Sample: peripheral blood. The V and J genes are TRBV29-1 and TRBJ2-7, with TRBD1 matching over 10 bases. The receptor comes from a woman between 45 and 65 years old with COVID-19, enrolled during active disease. CDR3 nucleotides: TGCAGCGTTGGTGGACAGGGGGTCTACGAGCAGTACTTC. Encoded protein: CSVGGQGVYEQYF.